This T cell receptor (beta chain) stems from a study of human T cells and chemical hapten exposure. Study details: It was small differences in pooled library volume that mainly caused per-sample TCR yields to vary. Study conclusions and caveats: The number of TCRs over 1 in 1000 frequency stayed unchanged after DPC.

Time point given: healthy volunteer bleed at 2 weeks. Total RNA came from unfractionated whole blood. It was the library that attached unique molecular identifiers to individual cDNA molecules. Study processing details: The median was about 96,000 TCRs per sample, ranging roughly 20,000 to 690,600. TCRdb reprocessed the RACE reads via MiXCR and lists one record per CDR3 protein. The V and J calls and clone size come from TCRdb's table, not from the authors' own analysis. The data hold roughly 120,000 distinct CDR3 sequences, with about 8.2% observed a single time. As regards this clonotype: Its specificity is not known.

Germline V lookup: CDR1 KGHSH, CDR2 LQKENI. The length of the CDR3 is 15 residues. Trimming cost V 3 bases and J 7 bases; bases outside gene matches: 6. The V and J genes are TRBV18 and TRBJ1-2; 12 nucleotides agree with TRBD1. The clonotype originates from a male donor in good health. Some clones in this sample may be carry-over from other donors' samples. The source material was whole blood. As DNA, the CDR3 is TGTGCCAGCTCACCGGGGACAGGGGGCCAAAGTGGCTACACCTTC. Amino acid sequence: CASSPGTGGQSGYTF.